The present entry profiles one TCR beta chain with its context. Measured with immunoSEQ multiplex PCR; TCRdb has only the in-frame clones, and not every one. Here the sample spans fewer than 90,000 clones, roughly 74% being singletons. These data originate in a study of blood T cell repertoires in COVID-19. Germline lookup yields CDR1 LGHNA and CDR2 YSLEER. This CDR3 contains 15 residues. V was shortened by 2 bases and J by 3 bases, with 13 bases between the two germline ends. The specimen sequenced was peripheral blood. This rearrangement joins TRBV4-3 to TRBJ1-2, with D possibly being TRBD1 (5 bases). The sequence came from a man between 65 and 85 years old with COVID-19, enrolled during active disease. DNA for the CDR3: TGCGCCAGCAGCCAACAGCGAACAGGAGACTATGGCTACACCTTC. Its protein is CASSQQRTGDYGYTF.